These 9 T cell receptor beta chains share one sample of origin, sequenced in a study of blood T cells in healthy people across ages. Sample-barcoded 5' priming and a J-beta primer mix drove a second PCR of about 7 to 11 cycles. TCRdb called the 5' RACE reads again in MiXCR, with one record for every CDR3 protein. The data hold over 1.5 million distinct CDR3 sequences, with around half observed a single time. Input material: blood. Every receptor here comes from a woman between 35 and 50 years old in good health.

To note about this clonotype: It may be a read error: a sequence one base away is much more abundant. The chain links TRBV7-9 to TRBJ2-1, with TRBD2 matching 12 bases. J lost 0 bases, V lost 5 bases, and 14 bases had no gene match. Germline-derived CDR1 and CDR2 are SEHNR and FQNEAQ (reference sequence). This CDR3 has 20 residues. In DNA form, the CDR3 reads TGTGCCAGCAGCCAGCCGACTAGCGGGGGCCTTGGGAGCTCCTACAATGAGCAGTTCTTC. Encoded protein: CASSQPTSGGLGSSYNEQFF.

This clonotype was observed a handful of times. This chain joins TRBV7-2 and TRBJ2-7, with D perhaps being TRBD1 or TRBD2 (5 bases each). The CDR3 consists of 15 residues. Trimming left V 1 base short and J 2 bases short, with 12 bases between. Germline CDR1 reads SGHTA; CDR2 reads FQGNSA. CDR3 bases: TGTGCCAGCAGCTTAGGAAGGGGACGGACCTACGAGCAGTACTTC. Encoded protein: CASSLGRGRTYEQYF.

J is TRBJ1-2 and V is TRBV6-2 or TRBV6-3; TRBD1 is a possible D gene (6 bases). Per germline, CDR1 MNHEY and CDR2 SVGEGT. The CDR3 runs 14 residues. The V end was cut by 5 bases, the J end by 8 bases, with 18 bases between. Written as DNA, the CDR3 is TGTGCCAGCAGTGGGGACAAATTTCTCAGCGGCTACACCTTC. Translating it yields CASSGDKFLSGYTF.

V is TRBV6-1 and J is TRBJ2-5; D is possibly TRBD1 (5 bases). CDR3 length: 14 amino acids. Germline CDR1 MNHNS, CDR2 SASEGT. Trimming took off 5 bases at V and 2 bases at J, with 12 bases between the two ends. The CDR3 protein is CASSTGPTQETQYF. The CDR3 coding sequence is TGTGCCAGCAGTACAGGACCTACTCAAGAGACCCAGTACTTC.

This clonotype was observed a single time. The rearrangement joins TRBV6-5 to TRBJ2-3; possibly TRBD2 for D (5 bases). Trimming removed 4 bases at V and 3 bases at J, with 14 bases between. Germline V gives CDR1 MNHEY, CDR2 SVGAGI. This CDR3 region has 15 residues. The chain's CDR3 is CASSFRRARTDTQYF. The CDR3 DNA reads TGTGCCAGCAGTTTCAGGCGGGCGAGAACAGATACGCAGTATTTT.

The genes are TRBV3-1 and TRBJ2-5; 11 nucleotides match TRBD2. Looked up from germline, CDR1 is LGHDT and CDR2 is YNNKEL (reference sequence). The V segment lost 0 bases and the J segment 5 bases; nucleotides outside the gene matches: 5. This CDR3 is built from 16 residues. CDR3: CASSQDRLAGFETQYF. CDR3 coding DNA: TGTGCCAGCAGCCAAGATAGACTAGCGGGGTTTGAGACCCAGTACTTC.

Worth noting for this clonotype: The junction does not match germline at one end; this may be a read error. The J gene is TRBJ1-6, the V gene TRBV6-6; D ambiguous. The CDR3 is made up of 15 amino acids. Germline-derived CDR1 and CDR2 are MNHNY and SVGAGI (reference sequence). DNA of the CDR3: TGTGCCAGCAGTTCCCAGTCCCCCGATAATCCACCCCTCCACTTT. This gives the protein CASSSQSPDNPPLHF.

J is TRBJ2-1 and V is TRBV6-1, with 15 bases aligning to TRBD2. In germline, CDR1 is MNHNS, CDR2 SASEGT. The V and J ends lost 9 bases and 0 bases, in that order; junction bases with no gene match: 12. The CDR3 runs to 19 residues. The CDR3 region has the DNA TGTGCCAGTAGCCGAAGGACTAGCGGGGGGGCGAGCTCCTACAATGAGCAGTTCTTC. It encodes CASSRRTSGGASSYNEQFF.

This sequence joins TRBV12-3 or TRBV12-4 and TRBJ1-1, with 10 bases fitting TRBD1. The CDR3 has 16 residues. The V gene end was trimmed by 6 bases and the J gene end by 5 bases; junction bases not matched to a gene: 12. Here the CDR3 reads CASRQGQGRPPTEAFF. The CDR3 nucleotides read TGTGCCAGCAGACAGGGACAGGGGCGCCCTCCTACTGAAGCTTTCTTT.